This T cell receptor beta chain was documented in a study of T-cell reconstitution after alpha-beta-depleted transplantation in children. Trimming shortened V by 3 bases and J by 7 bases, and 12 bases separated the two germline ends. Per germline, CDR1 LNHNV and CDR2 YYDKDF (reference sequence). This CDR3 is built from 14 residues. Unique molecular identifiers were incorporated into the prepared TCRbeta library. Each CDR3 protein is one row after TCRdb ran MiXCR on the PCR reads. Of just over 950,000 distinct CDR3 sequences listed, roughly 29% are singletons. The source material was PBMCs, mostly from graft donor cells, sampled 360 days after TCRalphabeta/CD19-depleted stem cell transplant. The sequence came from a boy under two years old who had a stem cell transplant for SCID, so the T cells may come from the graft donor. V usage is TRBV15 and J usage is TRBJ1-4, with D unclear. Here the CDR3 DNA reads TGTGCCACCAGCAGGGGCGGCGGGCCTGAAAAACTGTTTTTT. The encoded protein is CATSRGGGPEKLFF.